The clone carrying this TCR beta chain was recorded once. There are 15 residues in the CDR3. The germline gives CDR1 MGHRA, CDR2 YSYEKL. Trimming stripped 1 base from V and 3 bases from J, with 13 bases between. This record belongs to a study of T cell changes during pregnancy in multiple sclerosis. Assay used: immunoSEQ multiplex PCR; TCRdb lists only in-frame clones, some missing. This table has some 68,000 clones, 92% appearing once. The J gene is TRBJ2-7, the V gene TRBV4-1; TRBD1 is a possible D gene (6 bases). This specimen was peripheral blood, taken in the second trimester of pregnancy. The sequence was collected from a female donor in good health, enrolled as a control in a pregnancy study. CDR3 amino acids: CASSQGQGPYYEQYF. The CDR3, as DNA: TGCGCCAGCAGCCAAGGTCAGGGGCCTTACTACGAGCAGTACTTC.